A selection of T cell receptor beta chains follows, all from one sample in a study of a mutant IDH1 vaccine in newly diagnosed glioma. Their target antigens are unknown. Sequencing was performed with immunoSEQ multiplex PCR; in TCRdb, only in-frame clones are kept and a portion is missing. The repertoire holds tens of thousands of clones, with about 78% as singletons. The specimen comprised PBMCs, sampled from a glioma patient whose treatment included an IDH1 peptide vaccine. These receptors were taken from a young woman with glioma. The conserved cysteine and the conserved F or W are not part of the CDR3 here. Each record gives: clone size, V gene, CDR3 protein. Where a row states a size, it is once, few, many or the class of an expanded clone; other rows omit it.

once	TRBV10-3	AIKDRGSNQPQH
-	TRBV2	ASLGGGRGLNTEAF
-	TRBV9	ASSPPGGELF
-	TRBV5-4	ASSQDIPSGNTIY
-	TRBV5-8	AANPEGRAF
-	TRBV5-1	ASSPQTQAYEQY
-	TRBV5-4	ASSAGGLGATEAF
-	TRBV7-2	ASSSLPPPGYNEQF
few	TRBV4-1	ASSQQRNTGELF
-	TRBV20-1	SASRTDTQY
-	TRBV4-2	ASSQDGAEAF
-	TRBV5-1	ASSSGQGATNEKLF
-	TRBV6-5	ASSYSQAAGREQY
-	TRBV4-2	ASSQGLQETQY
-	TRBV7-9	ASTPMSSGNTIY
once	TRBV7-3	ASGVRGASYNEQF
-	TRBV13	ASSSTGVTYEQY
-	TRBV6-1	ASSSTISNQPQH
-	TRBV5-1	ASSLVASGRAGSYEQY
-	TRBV5-1	ASSLGRPVYGYT
-	TRBV19	ASSIFVWGEKLF
-	TRBV7-2	ASSLRSSGNSEQF
-	TRBV7-2	ASSLSGPLSEQY
-	TRBV28	ASRTGRAGLYEQY
once	TRBV11-1	ASSRDRVNTEAF
once	TRBV5-1	ASSLVLAGGPAREQF
once	TRBV7-6	ASSLDYLKTSTNYGYT
-	TRBV7-2	ASSPSRPATNEKLF
-	TRBV19	ASSAAMNTEAF
-	TRBV9	ASSPRTGQNTEAF
-	TRBV27	ASSYPGGELF
-	TRBV19	ASSEWTENEKLF
-	TRBV5-4	ASSTTGAADTGELF
once	TRBV10-3	AISEGVAGNQPQH
-	TRBV7-9	ASSQQGVNSPLH
-	TRBV5-1	ASSLDSGGYNEQF
-	TRBV7-9	ASSRTGGETYEQY
-	TRBV5-4	ASSANSGIGSYGYT
-	TRBV30	AWSRGLNTEAF
-	TRBV7-2	ASSRTGLLEQY
-	TRBV7-6	ASSLTGTSVPEQY
-	TRBV7-2	ASSRSGGASETQY
-	TRBV18	ASSPQSGGASGEQF